Following are 2 T cell receptor beta chains from one sample sequenced in a study of a mutant IDH1 vaccine in newly diagnosed glioma. Stated time point: week 47, end of study. With topical imiquimod, each dose of the vaccine consisted of 300 ug of mutant IDH1 20-mer peptide. Profiling relied on immunoSEQ multiplex PCR, and the TCRdb table lists in-frame clones only, not all of them. The sample lists tens of thousands of clones, less than 90% occurring once. These receptors have no known antigen. This specimen was PBMCs, taken from a glioma patient whose treatment included an IDH1 peptide vaccine. Receptors were obtained from a woman aged 45-65 years with glioma.

This CDR3 reads CASSPEGKMQFF. The CDR3 DNA reads TGTGCCAGCTCACCAGAAGGGAAAATGCAGTTCTTC. The V call is TRBV18, the J call TRBJ2-1, with unresolved D. In germline, CDR1 is KGHSH, CDR2 LQKENI. CDR3 size: 12 residues. Trimming pared 2 bases from V and 12 bases from J, leaving 11 bases between.

The chain uses TRBV5-1 and TRBJ2-2, with D perhaps assigned TRBD1 or TRBD2 (5 bases each). This CDR3 is built from 14 residues. Germline assignment: CDR1 SGHRS and CDR2 YFSETQ. V was clipped by 8 bases and J by 4 bases, with 15 bases between them. CDR3 bases: TGCGCCAGTGAGGGAGCCCAGGGCACCGGGGAGCTGTTTTTT. It is translated as CASEGAQGTGELFF.